This is a list of T cell receptor beta chains from one sample in a study of T cell repertoires in cytomegalovirus infection. MiXCR, applied by TCRdb to the reads, yields one record per CDR3 protein. This table holds approximately 400,000 distinct CDR3 sequences, around 32% found once. Material for sequencing was PBMCs. All receptors derive from a human donor in good health (CMV status not recorded). Some clones in this sample may be carry-over from other donors' samples. Both conserved end residues are part of each CDR3. A D gene is named only where the DNA matches it firmly. Only part of the rows carry a size: once, few, many, or a class if the clone is expanded.

clone_size: NA
d_call: NA
j_call: TRBJ2-5
v_call: TRBV5-1
cdr3_aa: CASSLTVARQETQYF
cdr3_nt: TGCGCCAGCAGCTTGACGGTGGCTAGACAAGAGACCCAGTACTTC

clone_size: many
d_call: NA
j_call: TRBJ2-2
v_call: TRBV7-8
cdr3_aa: CASSLGRQGSNTGELFF
cdr3_nt: TGTGCCAGCAGCTTAGGGCGGCAGGGGAGTAACACCGGGGAGCTGTTTTTT

clone_size: few
d_call: TRBD1
j_call: TRBJ1-1
v_call: TRBV7-9
cdr3_aa: CASRADRGRVDTEAFF
cdr3_nt: TGTGCCAGCAGGGCAGACAGGGGGCGCGTAGACACTGAAGCTTTCTTT

clone_size: NA
d_call: NA
j_call: TRBJ1-6
v_call: TRBV20-1
cdr3_aa: CSARVERGFGSPLHF
cdr3_nt: TGCAGTGCTAGAGTTGAGCGAGGGTTTGGTTCACCCCTCCACTTT

clone_size: NA
d_call: NA
j_call: TRBJ2-7
v_call: TRBV7-2
cdr3_aa: CASSLSGPGSGEQYF
cdr3_nt: TGTGCCAGCAGCTTATCGGGACCCGGGTCTGGTGAGCAGTACTTC

clone_size: once
d_call: TRBD2
j_call: TRBJ2-5
v_call: TRBV27
cdr3_aa: CASSRGLAGALYQETQYF
cdr3_nt: TGTGCCAGCAGCCGCGGACTAGCGGGGGCCCTGTACCAAGAGACCCAGTACTTC

clone_size: many
d_call: NA
j_call: TRBJ2-2
v_call: TRBV7-8
cdr3_aa: CASSLGHLSVNTGELFF
cdr3_nt: TGTGCCAGCAGCTTAGGGCATTTATCCGTTAACACCGGGGAGCTGTTTTTT

clone_size: many
d_call: NA
j_call: TRBJ1-1
v_call: TRBV7-8
cdr3_aa: CASSYGHSRAGAGAFF
cdr3_nt: TGTGCCAGCAGCTACGGACATTCGCGGGCTGGGGCGGGAGCTTTCTTT

clone_size: many
d_call: TRBD1
j_call: TRBJ2-7
v_call: TRBV7-2
cdr3_aa: CASSFWTGQDYEQYF
cdr3_nt: TGTGCCAGCAGCTTCTGGACAGGGCAAGACTACGAGCAGTACTTC

clone_size: NA
d_call: NA
j_call: TRBJ2-5
v_call: TRBV23-1
cdr3_aa: CASASRSRASAGQETQYF
cdr3_nt: TGCGCCAGCGCCTCTAGGAGTCGGGCTAGCGCGGGCCAAGAGACCCAGTACTTC

clone_size: NA
d_call: NA
j_call: TRBJ2-7
v_call: TRBV5-1
cdr3_aa: CASSFQPVSSYEQYF
cdr3_nt: TGCGCCAGCAGCTTTCAACCGGTCAGCTCCTACGAGCAGTACTTC

clone_size: NA
d_call: TRBD2
j_call: TRBJ2-2
v_call: TRBV7-6
cdr3_aa: CASSTLAGGMKTGELFF
cdr3_nt: TGTGCCAGCAGCACACTAGCGGGGGGTATGAAGACCGGGGAGCTGTTTTTT

clone_size: NA
d_call: TRBD2
j_call: TRBJ2-3
v_call: TRBV5-3
cdr3_aa: CASSLELAASLLDTQYF
cdr3_nt: TGTGCCAGCAGCTTGGAACTAGCGGCCAGCCTTCTCGATACGCAGTATTTT

clone_size: NA
d_call: NA
j_call: TRBJ2-1
v_call: TRBV7-9
cdr3_aa: CASSLAGRTSGEQFF
cdr3_nt: TGTGCCAGCAGCTTAGCGGGGAGAACGTCGGGTGAGCAGTTCTTC

clone_size: once
d_call: NA
j_call: TRBJ2-7
v_call: TRBV3-1
cdr3_aa: CASSRVYAEQYF
cdr3_nt: TGTGCCAGCAGCCGAGTTTACGCGGAGCAGTACTTC

clone_size: many
d_call: TRBD1
j_call: TRBJ1-1
v_call: TRBV7-8
cdr3_aa: CASSLGGQGSSGAFF
cdr3_nt: TGTGCCAGCAGCTTAGGAGGACAGGGCTCGTCGGGGGCTTTCTTT

clone_size: NA
d_call: TRBD1
j_call: TRBJ2-1
v_call: TRBV24-1
cdr3_aa: CATSDFSQTGAGEQFF
cdr3_nt: TGTGCCACCAGTGATTTTAGCCAGACAGGGGCGGGTGAGCAGTTCTTC

clone_size: NA
d_call: TRBD2
j_call: TRBJ2-3
v_call: TRBV20-1
cdr3_aa: CSASGRSGGHTDTQYF
cdr3_nt: TGCAGTGCTAGTGGGCGTAGCGGGGGCCACACAGATACGCAGTATTTT

clone_size: few
d_call: TRBD1
j_call: TRBJ1-4
v_call: TRBV25-1
cdr3_aa: CASAGTEHEKLFF
cdr3_nt: TGTGCCAGCGCCGGGACAGAACATGAAAAACTGTTTTTT

clone_size: few
d_call: TRBD1
j_call: TRBJ2-3
v_call: TRBV5-1
cdr3_aa: CASSLSYRGPTDTQYF
cdr3_nt: TGCGCCAGCAGCTTATCTTACAGGGGACCCACAGATACGCAGTATTTT

clone_size: NA
d_call: NA
j_call: TRBJ1-4
v_call: TRBV7-9
cdr3_aa: CASSSTGLLNEKLFF
cdr3_nt: TGTGCCAGCAGCTCAACGGGACTGCTGAATGAAAAACTGTTTTTT

clone_size: NA
d_call: TRBD2
j_call: TRBJ2-2
v_call: TRBV6-6
cdr3_aa: CARSYPRAGANTGELFF
cdr3_nt: TGTGCCCGCAGTTACCCTAGAGCGGGGGCGAACACCGGGGAGCTGTTTTTT

clone_size: NA
d_call: NA
j_call: TRBJ1-6
v_call: TRBV5-6
cdr3_aa: CASSGDSGAGPLHF
cdr3_nt: TGTGCCAGCAGTGGAGACAGCGGGGCAGGACCCCTCCACTTT

clone_size: few
d_call: NA
j_call: TRBJ1-6
v_call: TRBV11-2
cdr3_aa: CASSNVGRVGSPLHF
cdr3_nt: TGTGCCAGCAGCAACGTGGGCAGGGTTGGTTCACCCCTCCACTTT

clone_size: NA
d_call: TRBD1
j_call: TRBJ1-5
v_call: TRBV11-2
cdr3_aa: CASSPGGTVNNQPQHF
cdr3_nt: TGTGCCAGCAGCCCAGGGGGGACAGTTAACAATCAGCCCCAGCATTTT

clone_size: once
d_call: NA
j_call: TRBJ1-1
v_call: TRBV12-3/TRBV12-4
cdr3_aa: CASTLGQLNTEAFF
cdr3_nt: TGTGCCAGCACCCTCGGACAGCTGAACACTGAAGCTTTCTTT

clone_size: NA
d_call: TRBD2
j_call: TRBJ2-5
v_call: TRBV6-5
cdr3_aa: CASRLGLDMETQYF
cdr3_nt: TGTGCCAGCAGACTGGGACTAGACATGGAGACCCAGTACTTC

clone_size: NA
d_call: NA
j_call: TRBJ2-3
v_call: TRBV10-2
cdr3_aa: CASSDYLTPDTQYF
cdr3_nt: TGCGCCAGCAGCGATTACCTGACCCCAGATACGCAGTATTTT

clone_size: few
d_call: NA
j_call: TRBJ1-3
v_call: TRBV18
cdr3_aa: CASSPSNTPGANTIYF
cdr3_nt: TGTGCCAGCTCACCTTCTAACACGCCAGGAGCAAACACCATATATTTT

clone_size: NA
d_call: NA
j_call: TRBJ2-7
v_call: TRBV7-2
cdr3_aa: CASSSDWGTYLQYF
cdr3_nt: TGTGCCAGCAGCTCCGACTGGGGCACCTACTTGCAGTACTTC

clone_size: NA
d_call: TRBD1
j_call: TRBJ1-5
v_call: TRBV20-1
cdr3_aa: CSARKGARDQPQHF
cdr3_nt: TGCAGTGCTAGAAAGGGGGCGCGGGATCAGCCCCAGCATTTT

clone_size: many
d_call: NA
j_call: TRBJ1-1
v_call: TRBV7-2
cdr3_aa: CASSLAKQTEAFF
cdr3_nt: TGTGCCAGCAGCTTAGCGAAGCAGACTGAAGCTTTCTTT

clone_size: once
d_call: TRBD1
j_call: TRBJ2-1
v_call: TRBV5-5
cdr3_aa: CASSSTGFYNEQFF
cdr3_nt: TGTGCCAGCAGCTCGACAGGGTTCTACAATGAGCAGTTCTTC

clone_size: many
d_call: NA
j_call: TRBJ2-2
v_call: TRBV4-1
cdr3_aa: CASSQVDLFANTGELFF
cdr3_nt: TGCGCCAGCAGCCAAGTGGACCTTTTCGCGAACACCGGGGAGCTGTTTTTT

clone_size: NA
d_call: NA
j_call: TRBJ2-2
v_call: TRBV24-1
cdr3_aa: CATSDLSPGELFF
cdr3_nt: TGTGCCACCAGTGATTTGTCCCCCGGGGAGCTGTTTTTT

clone_size: NA
d_call: TRBD1
j_call: TRBJ2-3
v_call: TRBV20-1
cdr3_aa: CSAGVWGQGTDTQYF
cdr3_nt: TGCAGTGCTGGAGTCTGGGGACAGGGTACAGATACGCAGTATTTT

clone_size: NA
d_call: NA
j_call: TRBJ2-7
v_call: TRBV28
cdr3_aa: CARSLRGQTREQYF
cdr3_nt: TGTGCCCGCAGTTTAAGAGGCCAGACAAGGGAGCAGTACTTC

clone_size: many
d_call: NA
j_call: TRBJ2-3
v_call: TRBV7-6
cdr3_aa: CASSLGAGGASTDTQYF
cdr3_nt: TGTGCCAGCAGCTTAGGGGCAGGGGGGGCTAGCACAGATACGCAGTATTTT

clone_size: few
d_call: NA
j_call: TRBJ1-1
v_call: TRBV5-6
cdr3_aa: CASSPWRVGGEAFF
cdr3_nt: TGTGCCAGCAGCCCCTGGAGGGTTGGCGGTGAAGCTTTCTTT

clone_size: NA
d_call: TRBD1
j_call: TRBJ1-3
v_call: TRBV5-4
cdr3_aa: CASSQGQGRSGNTIYF
cdr3_nt: TGTGCCAGCAGCCAAGGACAGGGGCGCTCTGGAAACACCATATATTTT

clone_size: many
d_call: NA
j_call: TRBJ1-6
v_call: TRBV7-2
cdr3_aa: CASSLVGSGSPLHF
cdr3_nt: TGTGCCAGCAGCTTAGTAGGCTCGGGTTCACCCCTCCACTTT

clone_size: NA
d_call: NA
j_call: TRBJ1-1
v_call: TRBV28
cdr3_aa: CASSLPSPARPGGDTEAFF
cdr3_nt: TGTGCCAGCAGTTTACCAAGCCCGGCTCGCCCGGGGGGGGACACTGAAGCTTTCTTT

clone_size: NA
d_call: NA
j_call: TRBJ2-2
v_call: TRBV2
cdr3_aa: CASTGAARTGELFF
cdr3_nt: TGTGCCAGCACCGGGGCCGCGAGAACCGGGGAGCTGTTTTTT

clone_size: few
d_call: NA
j_call: TRBJ2-5
v_call: TRBV6-1
cdr3_aa: CASSDALVQETQYF
cdr3_nt: TGTGCCAGCAGTGACGCCTTAGTCCAAGAGACCCAGTACTTC

clone_size: NA
d_call: TRBD2
j_call: TRBJ2-3
v_call: TRBV27
cdr3_aa: CASSLAGGPYTDTQYF
cdr3_nt: TGTGCCAGCAGTCTAGCGGGGGGGCCCTACACAGATACGCAGTATTTT

clone_size: NA
d_call: NA
j_call: TRBJ1-1
v_call: TRBV5-6
cdr3_aa: CASSSAQEAFF
cdr3_nt: TGTGCCAGCAGCTCGGCGCAGGAGGCTTTCTTT

clone_size: NA
d_call: NA
j_call: TRBJ2-1
v_call: TRBV7-9
cdr3_aa: CARSGLGSERVYNEQFF
cdr3_nt: TGTGCCAGAAGCGGCCTGGGCTCGGAAAGGGTATACAATGAGCAGTTCTTC

clone_size: many
d_call: TRBD1
j_call: TRBJ1-2
v_call: TRBV7-8
cdr3_aa: CASSEGQGVYGYTF
cdr3_nt: TGTGCCAGCAGCGAGGGACAGGGCGTCTATGGCTACACCTTC

clone_size: few
d_call: NA
j_call: TRBJ1-1
v_call: TRBV19
cdr3_aa: CASSPRGPEAFF
cdr3_nt: TGTGCCAGTAGTCCCCGGGGTCCTGAAGCTTTCTTT

clone_size: many
d_call: NA
j_call: TRBJ1-1
v_call: TRBV7-2
cdr3_aa: CASSYWGGTDTEAFF
cdr3_nt: TGTGCCAGCAGCTATTGGGGGGGTACAGACACTGAAGCTTTCTTT

clone_size: many
d_call: NA
j_call: TRBJ2-5
v_call: TRBV6-6
cdr3_aa: CASRLPNQETQYF
cdr3_nt: TGTGCCAGCAGATTACCTAACCAAGAGACCCAGTACTTC

clone_size: many
d_call: TRBD1
j_call: TRBJ2-1
v_call: TRBV7-6
cdr3_aa: CASSLADRGVEWGEQFF
cdr3_nt: TGTGCCAGCAGCTTAGCCGACAGGGGGGTCGAGTGGGGTGAGCAGTTCTTC

clone_size: many
d_call: TRBD2
j_call: TRBJ2-3
v_call: TRBV6-1
cdr3_aa: CASLGLAGADTQYF
cdr3_nt: TGTGCCTCCCTTGGGCTAGCGGGGGCCGATACGCAGTATTTT

clone_size: few
d_call: NA
j_call: TRBJ1-5
v_call: TRBV6-5
cdr3_aa: CASRDTSNQPQHF
cdr3_nt: TGTGCCAGCAGAGATACTAGCAATCAGCCCCAGCATTTT